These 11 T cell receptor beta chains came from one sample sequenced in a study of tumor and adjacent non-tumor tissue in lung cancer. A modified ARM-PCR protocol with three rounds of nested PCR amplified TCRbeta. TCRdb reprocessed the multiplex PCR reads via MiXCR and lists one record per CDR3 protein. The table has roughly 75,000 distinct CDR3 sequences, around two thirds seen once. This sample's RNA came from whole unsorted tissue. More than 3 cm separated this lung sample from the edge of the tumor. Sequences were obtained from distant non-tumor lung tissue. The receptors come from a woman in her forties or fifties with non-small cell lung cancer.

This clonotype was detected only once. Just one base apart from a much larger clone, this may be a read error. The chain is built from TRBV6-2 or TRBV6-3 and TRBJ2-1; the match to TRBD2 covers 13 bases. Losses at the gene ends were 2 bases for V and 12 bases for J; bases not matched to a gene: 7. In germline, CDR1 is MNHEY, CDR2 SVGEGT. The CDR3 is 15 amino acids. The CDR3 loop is CASSYLRTSGGMQFF. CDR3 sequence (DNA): TGTGCCAGCAGTTACCTTAGGACTAGCGGGGGTATGCAGTTCTTC.

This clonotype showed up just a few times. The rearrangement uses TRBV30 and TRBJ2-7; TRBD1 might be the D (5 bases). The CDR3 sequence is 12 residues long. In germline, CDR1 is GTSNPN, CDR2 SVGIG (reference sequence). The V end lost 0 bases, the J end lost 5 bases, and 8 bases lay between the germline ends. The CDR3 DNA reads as TGTGCCTGGAGTGTATCAGGGAACGAGCAGTACTTC. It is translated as CAWSVSGNEQYF.

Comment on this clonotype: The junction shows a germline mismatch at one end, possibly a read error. CDR3 region: CASNLLGTGVLFF. The CDR3 coding sequence is TGTGCCAGCAATTTACTAGGCACCGGGGTGCTGTTTTTT. The V call is TRBV12-3 or TRBV12-4, the J call TRBJ2-2, with D possibly matching TRBD2 (5 bases). CDR3 size: 13 residues.

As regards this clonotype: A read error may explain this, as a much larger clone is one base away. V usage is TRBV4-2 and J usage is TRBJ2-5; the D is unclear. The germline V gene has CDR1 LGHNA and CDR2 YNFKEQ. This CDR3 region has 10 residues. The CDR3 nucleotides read TGTGCCAGCAGCCAAGATACCCAGTACTTC. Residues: CASSQDTQYF.

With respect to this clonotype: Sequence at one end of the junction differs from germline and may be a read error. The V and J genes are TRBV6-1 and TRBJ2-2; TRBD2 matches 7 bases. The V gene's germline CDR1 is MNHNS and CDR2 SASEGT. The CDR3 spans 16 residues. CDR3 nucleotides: TGTGTCAGCATCCCGAAGGGAGGGATTAACACCGGGGAGCTGTTTTTT. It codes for CVSIPKGGINTGELFF.

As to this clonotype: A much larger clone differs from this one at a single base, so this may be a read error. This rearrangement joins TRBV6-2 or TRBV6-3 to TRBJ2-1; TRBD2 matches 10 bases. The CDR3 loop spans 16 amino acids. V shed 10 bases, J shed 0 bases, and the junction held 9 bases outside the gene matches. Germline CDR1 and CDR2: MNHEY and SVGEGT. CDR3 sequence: CANTLPSGSSYNEQFF. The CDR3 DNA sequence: TGTGCCAACACCCTTCCTAGCGGGAGCTCCTACAATGAGCAGTTCTTC.

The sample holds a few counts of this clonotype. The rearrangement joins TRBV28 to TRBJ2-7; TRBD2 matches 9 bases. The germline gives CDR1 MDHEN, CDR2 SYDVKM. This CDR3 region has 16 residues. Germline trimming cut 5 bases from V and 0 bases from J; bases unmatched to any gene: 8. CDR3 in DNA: TGTGCCAGCAGTAAGGCTAGCGGGACGAGCTCCTACGAGCAGTACTTC. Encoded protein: CASSKASGTSSYEQYF.

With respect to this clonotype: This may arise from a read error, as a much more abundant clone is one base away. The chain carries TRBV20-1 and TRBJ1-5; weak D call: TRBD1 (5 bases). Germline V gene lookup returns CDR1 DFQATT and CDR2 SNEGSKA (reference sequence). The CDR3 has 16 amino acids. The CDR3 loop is CSAPPSGTYSSQPQHF. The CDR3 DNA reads TGCAGTGCTCCACCTTCCGGGACTTATAGCAGTCAGCCCCAGCATTTT.

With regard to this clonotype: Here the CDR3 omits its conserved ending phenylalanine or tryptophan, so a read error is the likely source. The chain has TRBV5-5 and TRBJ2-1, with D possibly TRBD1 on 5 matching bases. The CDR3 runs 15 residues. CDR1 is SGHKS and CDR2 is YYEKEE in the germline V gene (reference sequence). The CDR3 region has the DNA TGTGCCATCAGCTTGGCCTCGGACATTTACAATGAGCAGTTCATC. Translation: CAISLASDIYNEQFI.

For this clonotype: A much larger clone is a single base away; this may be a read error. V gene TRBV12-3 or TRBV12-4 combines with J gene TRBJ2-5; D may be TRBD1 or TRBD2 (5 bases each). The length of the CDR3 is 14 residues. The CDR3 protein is CASSGGTNQETHYF. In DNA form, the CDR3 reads TGTGCCAGCAGTGGGGGTACCAATCAAGAGACCCATTACTTC.

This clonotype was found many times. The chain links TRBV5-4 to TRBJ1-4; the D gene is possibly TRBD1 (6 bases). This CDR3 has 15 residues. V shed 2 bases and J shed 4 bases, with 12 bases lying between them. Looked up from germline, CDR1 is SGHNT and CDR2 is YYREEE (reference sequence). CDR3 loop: CASSFGGTLNEKLFF. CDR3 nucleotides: TGTGCCAGCAGCTTCGGGGGCACCCTTAATGAAAAACTGTTTTTT.